These T cell receptor beta chains were read from a single sample in a study of blood T cells in healthy people across ages. TCRdb passed the 5' RACE reads through MiXCR, listing each CDR3 protein once. The profile shows fewer than 700,000 distinct CDR3 sequences, approximately 40% of them singletons. The sequenced sample consisted of blood. These TCRs come from a man of 80 years or more in good health. The CDR3 runs from the conserved cysteine through the conserved F or W. The D gene is left open where the match is weak. Clone size appears in some rows only: once, few, many, or a class for an expanded clone.

TRBV6-2/TRBV6-3	few	.	TRBJ2-1	TGTGCCAGCAGTTACGTAGCTAGGGGACGCAATTACAATGAGCAGTTCTTC	CASSYVARGRNYNEQFF
TRBV12-3/TRBV12-4	.	TRBD1	TRBJ1-1	TGTGCCAGCAGCAACAGGGGACAGATGAACACTGAAGCTTTCTTT	CASSNRGQMNTEAFF
TRBV5-6	.	TRBD1	TRBJ2-5	TGTGCCAGCAGCTTGGACGACAGGGGTCCGGAGACCCAGTACTTC	CASSLDDRGPETQYF
TRBV6-2/TRBV6-3	few	TRBD2	TRBJ2-1	TGTGCCAGCAGAATACGGACTAGCGGGGTTTTGGACTCCTACAATGAGCAGTTCTTC	CASRIRTSGVLDSYNEQFF
TRBV28	.	.	TRBJ2-7	TGTGCCAGCCATCGGGGTTACCAGTACAATGAGCAGTACTTC	CASHRGYQYNEQYF
TRBV20-1	few	TRBD2	TRBJ2-3	TGCAGTGCTAGAGATAACAGCGGGAGGGGTTCCCGGCAGTATTTT	CSARDNSGRGSRQYF
TRBV4-3	few	.	TRBJ2-1	TGCGCCAGCAGCCAAGCTCTCAGGGAGCCGGAGCAGTTCTTC	CASSQALREPEQFF
TRBV11-3	.	.	TRBJ2-5	TGTGCCAGCAGCTTAGAAGGGCGGGGTCCTCAGTACTTC	CASSLEGRGPQYF
TRBV20-1	few	.	TRBJ2-7	TGCAGTGCTAGGACGGATGGCGGCTACGAGCAGTACTTC	CSARTDGGYEQYF
TRBV10-3	.	TRBD2	TRBJ2-3	TGTGCCACCTCTAGCGGGAGAGTGTCAGATACGCAGTATTTT	CATSSGRVSDTQYF
TRBV11-2	.	TRBD2	TRBJ2-3	TGTGCCAGCAGCCAGCGGGGGGGAGATTCGACAGATACGCAGTATTTT	CASSQRGGDSTDTQYF
TRBV11-2	.	.	TRBJ2-2	TGTGCCAGCAGCCCCCTAACGGGAAACACCGGGGAGCTGTTTTTT	CASSPLTGNTGELFF
TRBV6-5	few	.	TRBJ2-7	TGTGCCAGCAGTCCTGGACGGATCTCCTACGAGCAGTACTTC	CASSPGRISYEQYF
TRBV12-5	.	.	TRBJ2-2	TGTGCTAGTGGCCTCCCCGCCGGGGAGCTGTTTTTT	CASGLPAGELFF
TRBV7-2	once	.	TRBJ1-5	TGTGCCAGCAGCTTCAGGATGAATCAGCCCCAGCATTTT	CASSFRMNQPQHF
TRBV4-3	few	TRBD2	TRBJ2-3	TGCGCCAGCAGCCAAGAACTAGGCGGGAGTTTGGGCACAGATACGCAGTATTTT	CASSQELGGSLGTDTQYF
TRBV7-2	many	.	TRBJ2-5	TGTGCCAGCAGCGTTAAGGAGACCCAGTACTTC	CASSVKETQYF
TRBV5-1	.	TRBD2	TRBJ2-1	TGCGCCAGCAGCTTGACCTCGACTAGCGGGGGGGCCCAGGAGCAGTTCTTC	CASSLTSTSGGAQEQFF